This T cell receptor beta chain was observed in a study of Tregs in tolerant kidney transplant recipients. Study-wide context: Recipients received nonmyeloablative bone marrow transplants from related graft donors, with transient mixed chimerism.

CDR3 length: 16 residues. V dropped 0 bases and J dropped 1 base, with 13 bases sitting between them. Germline lookup yields CDR1 SGHNT and CDR2 YYREEE (reference sequence). Data came from immunoSEQ multiplex PCR; TCRdb stores just in-frame clones and leaves some out. The repertoire holds 50,000 to 75,000 clones, with 75% to 90% as singletons. This clone occurred a few times. Thawed PBMCs were FACS-sorted into unstimulated CD4+CD25+CD127- regulatory T cells, CD4+CD25- non-regulatory cells, CD4 and CD8 cells. The TCR sequence derives from a human donor who received a combined kidney and bone marrow transplant. Here the sequenced sample was Tregs from blood, taken before the transplant. The chain combines TRBV5-4 with TRBJ1-1; tentatively, D is TRBD1 (6 bases). This CDR3 reads CASSLDLGHTNTEAFF. DNA for the CDR3: TGTGCCAGCAGCTTGGACCTGGGACACACGAACACTGAAGCTTTCTTT.